This T cell receptor beta chain originates from a study of T cell changes during pregnancy in multiple sclerosis (dated by TCRdb to about 2019). General notes on the study: The study examined how the T cell repertoire changed over the course of pregnancy in women with multiple sclerosis.

The CDR3 has 16 amino acids, counting the end cysteine and phenylalanine. Left in the record is the CDR3 DNA by itself, 48 bases read in frame from the first base. Reading the germline V gene gives CDR1 MDHEN and CDR2 SYDVKM. V lost 2 bases and J lost 2 bases; the stretch between them is 13 bases long. Libraries were made using the immunoSEQ multiplex PCR assay. Here the immuneACCESS table is served through TCRdb, limited to in-frame sequences with V and J called. Missing clones are a known gap in these copies; in checked studies unresolved V genes cover under half, and the rest lacks a known reason. The sample table holds fewer than 85,000 clones, of which 80% to 95% were seen once. The top ten constitute 2% to 2.5% of the sample. Notes on this clone: Its cognate antigen has yet to be identified. Within one base of it there is no much larger clone, and no base qualities were kept.

This sequence was found in a female donor with multiple sclerosis, enrolled in a pregnancy study. Recombination connected TRBV28 to TRBJ1-5, with TRBD1 as a weak D call on 6 bases. The material was peripheral blood, obtained before pregnancy. The DNA reads as follows: TGTGCCAGCAGTTTAGCGGGGGGCATCGGCAATCAGCCCCAGCATTTT. This gives the protein CASSLAGGIGNQPQHF. Full variable domain (CDR3 extended with the reference TRBV28 and TRBJ1-5 proteins): DVKVTQSSRYLVKRTGEKVFLECVQDMDHENMFWYRQDPGLGLRLIYFSYDVKMKEKGDIPEGYSVSREKKERFSLILESASTNQTSMYLCASSLAGGIGNQPQHFGDGTRLSIL.